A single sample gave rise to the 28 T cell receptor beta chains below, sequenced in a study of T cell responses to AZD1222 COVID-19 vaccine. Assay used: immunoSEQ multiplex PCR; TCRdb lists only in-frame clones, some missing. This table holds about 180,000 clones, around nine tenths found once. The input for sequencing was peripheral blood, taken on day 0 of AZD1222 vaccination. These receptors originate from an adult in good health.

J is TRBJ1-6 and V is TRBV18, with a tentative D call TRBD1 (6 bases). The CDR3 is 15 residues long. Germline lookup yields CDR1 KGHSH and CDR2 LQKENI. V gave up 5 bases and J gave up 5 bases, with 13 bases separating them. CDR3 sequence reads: CASSERRDNNSPLHF. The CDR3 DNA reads TGTGCCAGCTCAGAACGCCGGGACAATAATTCACCCCTCCACTTT.

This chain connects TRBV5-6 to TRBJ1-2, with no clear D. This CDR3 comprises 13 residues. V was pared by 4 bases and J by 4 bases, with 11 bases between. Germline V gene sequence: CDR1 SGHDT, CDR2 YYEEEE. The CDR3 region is CASSESTLYGYTF. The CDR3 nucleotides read TGTGCCAGCAGCGAGTCCACGCTCTATGGCTACACCTTC. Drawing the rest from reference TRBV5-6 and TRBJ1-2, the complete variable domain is DAGVTQSPTHLIKTRGQQVTLRCSPKSGHDTVSWYQQALGQGPQFIFQYYEEEERQRGNFPDRFSGHQFPNYSSELNVNALLLGDSALYLCASSESTLYGYTFGSGTRLTVV.

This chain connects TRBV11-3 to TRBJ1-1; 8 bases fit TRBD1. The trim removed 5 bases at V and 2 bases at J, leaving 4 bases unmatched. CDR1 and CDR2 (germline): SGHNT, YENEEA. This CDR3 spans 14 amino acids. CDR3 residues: CASSLTGGNTEAFF. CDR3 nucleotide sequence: TGTGCCAGCAGCCTAACAGGGGGTAACACTGAAGCTTTCTTT.

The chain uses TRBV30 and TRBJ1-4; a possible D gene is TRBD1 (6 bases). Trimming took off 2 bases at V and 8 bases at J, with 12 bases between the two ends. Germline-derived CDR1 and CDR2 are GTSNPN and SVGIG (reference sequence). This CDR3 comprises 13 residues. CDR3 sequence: CAWSSQGREKLFF. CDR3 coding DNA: TGTGCCTGGAGTTCACAGGGACGGGAAAAACTGTTTTTT.

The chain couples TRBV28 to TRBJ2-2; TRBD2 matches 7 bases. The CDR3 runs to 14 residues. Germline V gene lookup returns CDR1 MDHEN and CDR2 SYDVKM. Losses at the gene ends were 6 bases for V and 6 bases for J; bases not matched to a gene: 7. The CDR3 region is CASRWDYTAGELFF. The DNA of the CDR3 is TGTGCCAGCAGATGGGACTACACTGCCGGGGAGCTGTTTTTT.

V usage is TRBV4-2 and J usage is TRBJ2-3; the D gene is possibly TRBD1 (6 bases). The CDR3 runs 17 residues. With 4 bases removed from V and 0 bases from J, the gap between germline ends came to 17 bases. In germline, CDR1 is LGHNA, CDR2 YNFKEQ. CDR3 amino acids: CASSPQPGASSTDTQYF. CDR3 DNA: TGTGCCAGCAGCCCACAACCAGGGGCGTCTAGCACAGATACGCAGTATTTT.

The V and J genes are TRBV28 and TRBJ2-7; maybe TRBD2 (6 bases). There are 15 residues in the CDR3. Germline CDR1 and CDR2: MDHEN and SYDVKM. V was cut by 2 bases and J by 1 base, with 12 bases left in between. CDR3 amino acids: CASSLGGSGSYEQYF. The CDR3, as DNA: TGTGCCAGCAGTTTAGGGGGGAGTGGGTCCTACGAGCAGTACTTC. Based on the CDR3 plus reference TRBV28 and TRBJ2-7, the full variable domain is DVKVTQSSRYLVKRTGEKVFLECVQDMDHENMFWYRQDPGLGLRLIYFSYDVKMKEKGDIPEGYSVSREKKERFSLILESASTNQTSMYLCASSLGGSGSYEQYFGPGTRLTVT.

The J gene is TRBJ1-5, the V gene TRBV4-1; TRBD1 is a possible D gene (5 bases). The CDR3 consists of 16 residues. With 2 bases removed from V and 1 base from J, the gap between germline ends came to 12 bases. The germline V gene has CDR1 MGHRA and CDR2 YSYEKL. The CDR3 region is CASSQFTDMSNQPQHF. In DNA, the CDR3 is TGCGCCAGCAGCCAATTCACGGACATGAGCAATCAGCCCCAGCATTTT.

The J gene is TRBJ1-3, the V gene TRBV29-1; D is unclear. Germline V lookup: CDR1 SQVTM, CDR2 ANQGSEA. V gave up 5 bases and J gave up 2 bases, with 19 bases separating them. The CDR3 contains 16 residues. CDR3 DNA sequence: TGCAGCGTTTTAATCAGACGGGCCTCGGCTGGAAACACCATATATTTT. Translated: CSVLIRRASAGNTIYF.

CDR3 bases: TGTGCCAGCAGCCAGGTCACAGGATGGTTGAACACTGAAGCTTTCTTT. Its translation is CASSQVTGWLNTEAFF. The chain carries TRBV7-2 and TRBJ1-1; maybe TRBD1 (5 bases). V was pared by 5 bases and J by 0 bases, with 16 bases between. Germline loops: CDR1 SGHTA, CDR2 FQGNSA. The CDR3 consists of 16 residues.

The CDR3 DNA reads TGTGCCAGCAGTCCCCTGGGACAGGGCTACGAGCAGTACGTC. This codes for CASSPLGQGYEQYV. This rearrangement joins TRBV28 to TRBJ2-7, with 9 bases that match TRBD1. V was clipped by 5 bases and J by 3 bases; unmatched bases: 5. The CDR3 sequence is 14 residues long. CDR1 and CDR2 (germline): MDHEN, SYDVKM.

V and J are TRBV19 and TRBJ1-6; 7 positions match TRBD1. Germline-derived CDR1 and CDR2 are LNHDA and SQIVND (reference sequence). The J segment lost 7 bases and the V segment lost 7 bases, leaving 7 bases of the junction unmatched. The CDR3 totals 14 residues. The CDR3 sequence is CASNQGGGNSPLHF. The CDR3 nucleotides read TGTGCCAGTAACCAAGGGGGCGGGAATTCACCCCTCCACTTT.

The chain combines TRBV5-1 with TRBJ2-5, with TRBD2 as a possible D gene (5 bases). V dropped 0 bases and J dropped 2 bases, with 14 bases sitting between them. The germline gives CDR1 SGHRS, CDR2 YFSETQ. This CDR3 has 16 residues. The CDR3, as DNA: TGCGCCAGCAGCTTGGGCATGCCCCGGGGTCAAGAGACCCAGTACTTC. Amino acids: CASSLGMPRGQETQYF.

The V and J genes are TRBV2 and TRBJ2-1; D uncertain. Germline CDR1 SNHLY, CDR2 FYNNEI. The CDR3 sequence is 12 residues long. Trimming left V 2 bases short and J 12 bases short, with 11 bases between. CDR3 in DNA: TGTGCCAGCAGTGAAAGTGCTTCGGTGCAGTTCTTC. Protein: CASSESASVQFF.

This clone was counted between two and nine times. CDR3 DNA sequence: TGTGCCAGCAGTTACCCCCGCGGGAGCACCTACGAGCAGTACTTC. Translation: CASSYPRGSTYEQYF. The chain joins TRBV6-2 or TRBV6-3 to TRBJ2-7; 7 bases fit TRBD2. The CDR3 loop spans 15 amino acids. Trimming at V came to 2 bases and at J to 2 bases, leaving 6 bases not matched to a gene. CDR1 is MNHEY and CDR2 is SVGEGT in the germline V gene.

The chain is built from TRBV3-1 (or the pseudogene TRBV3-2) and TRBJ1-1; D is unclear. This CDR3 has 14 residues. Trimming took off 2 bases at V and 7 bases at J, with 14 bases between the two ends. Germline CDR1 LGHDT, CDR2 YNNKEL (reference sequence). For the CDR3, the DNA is TGTGCCAGCAGCCAACAAAATATCGGCAATGAAGCTTTCTTT. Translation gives CASSQQNIGNEAFF.

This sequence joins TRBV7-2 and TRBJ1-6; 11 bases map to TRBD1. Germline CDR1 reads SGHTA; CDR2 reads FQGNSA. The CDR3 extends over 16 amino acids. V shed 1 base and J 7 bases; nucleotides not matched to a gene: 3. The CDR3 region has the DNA TGTGCCAGCAGCTTAGACGGGACAGGGGGGAATTCACCCCTCCACTTT. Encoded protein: CASSLDGTGGNSPLHF.

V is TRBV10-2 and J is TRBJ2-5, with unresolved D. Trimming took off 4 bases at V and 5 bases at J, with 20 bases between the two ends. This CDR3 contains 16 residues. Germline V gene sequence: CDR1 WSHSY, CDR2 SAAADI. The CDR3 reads CASSVQDPLLGETQYF. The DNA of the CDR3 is TGCGCCAGCAGTGTGCAAGACCCTTTGTTGGGTGAGACCCAGTACTTC.

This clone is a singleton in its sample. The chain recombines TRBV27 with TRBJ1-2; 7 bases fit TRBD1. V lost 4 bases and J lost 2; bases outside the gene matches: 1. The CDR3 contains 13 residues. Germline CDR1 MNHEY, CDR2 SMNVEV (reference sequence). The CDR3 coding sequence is TGTGCCAGCAGTTCGACAGGGAACTATGGCTACACCTTC. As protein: CASSSTGNYGYTF.

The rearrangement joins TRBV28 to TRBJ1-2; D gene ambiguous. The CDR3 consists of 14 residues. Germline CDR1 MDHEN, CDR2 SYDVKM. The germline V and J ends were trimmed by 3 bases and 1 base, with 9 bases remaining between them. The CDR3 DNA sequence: TGTGCCAGCAGTTTTTCATCCGATAACTATGGCTACACCTTC. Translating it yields CASSFSSDNYGYTF.

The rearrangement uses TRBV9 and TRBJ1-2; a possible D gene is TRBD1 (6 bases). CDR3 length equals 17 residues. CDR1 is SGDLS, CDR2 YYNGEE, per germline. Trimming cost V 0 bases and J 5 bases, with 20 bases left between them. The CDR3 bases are TGTGCCAGCAGCGTAGGGGGGGCCGGATCGGAAAAGTATGGCTACACCTTC. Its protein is CASSVGGAGSEKYGYTF.

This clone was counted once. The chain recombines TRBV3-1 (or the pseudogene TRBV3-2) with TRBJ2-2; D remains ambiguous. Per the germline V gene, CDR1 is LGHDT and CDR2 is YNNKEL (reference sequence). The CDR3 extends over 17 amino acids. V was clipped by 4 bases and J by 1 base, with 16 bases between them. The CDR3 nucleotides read TGTGCCAGCAGCCGAAAGGTCTGGCGGAGGAACACCGGGGAGCTGTTTTTT. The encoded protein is CASSRKVWRRNTGELFF.

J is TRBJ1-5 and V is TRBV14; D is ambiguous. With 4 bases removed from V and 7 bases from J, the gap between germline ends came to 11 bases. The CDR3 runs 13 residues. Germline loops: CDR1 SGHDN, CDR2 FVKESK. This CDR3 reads CASSLGLGQPQHF. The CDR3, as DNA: TGTGCCAGCAGCCTCGGCTTGGGGCAGCCCCAGCATTTT.

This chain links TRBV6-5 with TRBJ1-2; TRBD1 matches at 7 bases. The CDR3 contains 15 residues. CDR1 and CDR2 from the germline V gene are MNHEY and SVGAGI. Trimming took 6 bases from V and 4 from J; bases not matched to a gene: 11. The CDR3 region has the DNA TGTGCCAGCAGGCCCTCGGGTACAGGGGCCTATGGCTACACCTTC. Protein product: CASRPSGTGAYGYTF.

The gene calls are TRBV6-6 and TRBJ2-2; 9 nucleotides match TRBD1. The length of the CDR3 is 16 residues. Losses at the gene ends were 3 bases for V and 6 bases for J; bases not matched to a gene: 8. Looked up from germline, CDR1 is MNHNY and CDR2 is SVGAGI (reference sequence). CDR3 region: CASSYSGTGLSGELFF. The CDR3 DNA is TGTGCCAGCAGTTATTCCGGGACAGGGCTGTCCGGGGAGCTGTTTTTT.

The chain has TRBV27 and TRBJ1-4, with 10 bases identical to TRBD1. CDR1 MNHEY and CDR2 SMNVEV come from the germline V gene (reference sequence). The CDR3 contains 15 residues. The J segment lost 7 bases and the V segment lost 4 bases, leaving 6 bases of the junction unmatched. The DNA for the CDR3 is TGTGCCAGCAGTTCACCGACAGGGGGCAGTGAAAAACTGTTTTTT. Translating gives CASSSPTGGSEKLFF.

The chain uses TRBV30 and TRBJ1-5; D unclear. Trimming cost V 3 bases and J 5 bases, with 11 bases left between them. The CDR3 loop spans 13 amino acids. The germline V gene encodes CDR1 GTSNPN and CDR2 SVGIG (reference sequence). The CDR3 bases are TGTGCCTGGAGCTTAGCGGGTGATCAGCCCCAGCATTTT. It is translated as CAWSLAGDQPQHF.

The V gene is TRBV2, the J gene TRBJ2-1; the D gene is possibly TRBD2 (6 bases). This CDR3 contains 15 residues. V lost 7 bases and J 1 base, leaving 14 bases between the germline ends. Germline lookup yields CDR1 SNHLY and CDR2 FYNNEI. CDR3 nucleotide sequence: TGTGCCAGCAAGGGGACGGGGGAATCCTACAATGAGCAGTTCTTC. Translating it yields CASKGTGESYNEQFF.